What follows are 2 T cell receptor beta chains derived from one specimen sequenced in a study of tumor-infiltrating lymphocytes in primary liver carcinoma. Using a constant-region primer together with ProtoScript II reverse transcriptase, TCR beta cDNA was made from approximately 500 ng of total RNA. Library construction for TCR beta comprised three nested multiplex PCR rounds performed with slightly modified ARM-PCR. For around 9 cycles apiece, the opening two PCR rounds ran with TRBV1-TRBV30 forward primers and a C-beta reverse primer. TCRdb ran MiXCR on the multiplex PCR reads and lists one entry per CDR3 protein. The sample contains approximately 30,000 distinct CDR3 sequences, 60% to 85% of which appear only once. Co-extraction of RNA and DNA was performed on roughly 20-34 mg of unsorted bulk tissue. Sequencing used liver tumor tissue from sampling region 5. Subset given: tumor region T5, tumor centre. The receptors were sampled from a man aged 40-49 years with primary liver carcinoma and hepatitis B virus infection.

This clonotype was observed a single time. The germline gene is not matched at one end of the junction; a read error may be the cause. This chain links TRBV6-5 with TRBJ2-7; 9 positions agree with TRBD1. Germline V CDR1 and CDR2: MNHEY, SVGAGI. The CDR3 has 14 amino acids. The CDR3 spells CVSPPGTGYNKQYF. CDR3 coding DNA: TGTGTCAGCCCCCCCGGGACAGGGTATAACAAGCAGTACTTC.

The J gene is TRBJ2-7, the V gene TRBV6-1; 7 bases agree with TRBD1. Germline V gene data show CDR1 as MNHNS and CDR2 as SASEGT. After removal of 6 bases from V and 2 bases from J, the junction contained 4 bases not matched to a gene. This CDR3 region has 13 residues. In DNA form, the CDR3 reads TGTGCCAGCAGCGAGGGGGCTCCCTACGAGCAGTACTTC. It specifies CASSEGAPYEQYF.